A selection of T cell receptor beta chains follows, all from one sample in a study of cytomegalovirus exposure and HLA in healthy donors. The table came from immunoSEQ multiplex PCR; TCRdb's copy has only in-frame clones and leaves some out. The data show about 210,000 clones, approximately 77% seen once. Sequenced: PBMCs. Source of these receptors: a man between 35 and 55 years old in good health and CMV-seropositive. The CDR3 runs from the conserved cysteine through the conserved F or W. The order of the fields is J gene, D gene, V gene, clone size, CDR3 protein, CDR3 DNA. The D gene is left open where the match is weak. Part of the rows lack a size; the others show once, few, many or a class for expanded clones.

j_call: TRBJ2-1
d_call: .
v_call: TRBV19
clone_size: few
cdr3_aa: CASSIELAPYNEQFF
cdr3_nt: TGTGCCAGTAGTATAGAATTAGCGCCTTACAATGAGCAGTTCTTC

j_call: TRBJ2-6
d_call: TRBD1
v_call: TRBV28
clone_size: once
cdr3_aa: CASSLLTGGAAGANVLTF
cdr3_nt: TGTGCCAGCAGTCTTCTGACAGGGGGCGCCGCCGGGGCCAACGTCCTGACTTTC

j_call: TRBJ2-3
d_call: TRBD1
v_call: TRBV10-1
clone_size: once
cdr3_aa: CASSELQGVSTDTQYF
cdr3_nt: TGCGCCAGCAGTGAGCTACAGGGGGTTAGCACAGATACGCAGTATTTT

j_call: TRBJ2-7
d_call: TRBD1
v_call: TRBV15
clone_size: .
cdr3_aa: CATSTGQGSYEQYF
cdr3_nt: TGTGCCACCAGCACAGGACAGGGCTCCTACGAGCAGTACTTC

j_call: TRBJ2-3
d_call: TRBD1
v_call: TRBV29-1
clone_size: once
cdr3_aa: CSDDRVGWDTQYF
cdr3_nt: TGCAGCGATGACAGGGTCGGGTGGGATACGCAGTATTTT

j_call: TRBJ1-4
d_call: .
v_call: TRBV7-9
clone_size: .
cdr3_aa: CASSPGPLGTNEKLFF
cdr3_nt: TGTGCCAGCAGCCCAGGCCCGTTGGGTACTAATGAAAAACTGTTTTTT

j_call: TRBJ1-1
d_call: TRBD1
v_call: TRBV25-1
clone_size: .
cdr3_aa: CASSEPWTGEDTEAFF
cdr3_nt: TGTGCCAGCAGTGAACCCTGGACAGGGGAGGACACTGAAGCTTTCTTT

j_call: TRBJ2-3
d_call: TRBD1
v_call: TRBV29-1
clone_size: .
cdr3_aa: CSVEGENRGPDTQYF
cdr3_nt: TGCAGCGTTGAGGGGGAAAACAGGGGGCCAGATACGCAGTATTTT

j_call: TRBJ1-2
d_call: TRBD1
v_call: TRBV7-8
clone_size: .
cdr3_aa: CASSLGSNRGDYGYTF
cdr3_nt: TGTGCCAGCAGCTTAGGGTCCAACAGGGGGGACTATGGCTACACCTTC

j_call: TRBJ2-2
d_call: .
v_call: TRBV7-6
clone_size: once
cdr3_aa: CASTRTGELFF
cdr3_nt: TGTGCCAGCACTAGGACCGGGGAGCTGTTTTTT

j_call: TRBJ1-3
d_call: .
v_call: TRBV9
clone_size: once
cdr3_aa: CASSVAPQGYWDSSGNTIYF
cdr3_nt: TGTGCCAGCAGCGTAGCTCCCCAGGGTTATTGGGATAGCTCTGGAAACACCATATATTTT

j_call: TRBJ2-7
d_call: TRBD2
v_call: TRBV4-1
clone_size: .
cdr3_aa: CASSQGPGLPNYEQYF
cdr3_nt: TGCGCCAGCAGCCAGGGTCCGGGACTACCGAATTACGAGCAGTACTTC

j_call: TRBJ2-6
d_call: .
v_call: TRBV28
clone_size: .
cdr3_aa: CASSSQGPGANVLTF
cdr3_nt: TGTGCCAGCAGTTCACAGGGCCCTGGGGCCAACGTCCTGACTTTC

j_call: TRBJ1-2
d_call: TRBD1
v_call: TRBV7-9
clone_size: .
cdr3_aa: CASSFDRESYTF
cdr3_nt: TGTGCCAGCAGCTTTGACAGGGAAAGCTACACCTTC

j_call: TRBJ1-2
d_call: TRBD1
v_call: TRBV6-5
clone_size: .
cdr3_aa: CASTDRGLSGYTF
cdr3_nt: TGTGCCAGCACCGACAGGGGATTAAGCGGCTACACCTTC

j_call: TRBJ2-7
d_call: TRBD2
v_call: TRBV6-5
clone_size: .
cdr3_aa: CAGSYLEREGYEQYF
cdr3_nt: TGTGCCGGCAGTTACCTGGAGCGGGAGGGCTACGAGCAGTACTTC

j_call: TRBJ1-6
d_call: .
v_call: TRBV2
clone_size: few
cdr3_aa: CASSTGTYSPLHF
cdr3_nt: TGTGCCAGCTCGACAGGAACATATTCACCCCTCCACTTT

j_call: TRBJ2-7
d_call: .
v_call: TRBV11-3
clone_size: .
cdr3_aa: CASSLDPTDSDEQYF
cdr3_nt: TGTGCCAGCAGCTTAGATCCCACGGACTCGGACGAGCAGTACTTC

j_call: TRBJ2-1
d_call: .
v_call: TRBV5-1
clone_size: .
cdr3_aa: CASSLQQGGEQFF
cdr3_nt: TGCGCCAGCAGCTTGCAACAGGGTGGTGAGCAGTTCTTC

j_call: TRBJ1-5
d_call: TRBD1
v_call: TRBV29-1
clone_size: .
cdr3_aa: CSVTQGTGDQPQHF
cdr3_nt: TGCAGCGTGACGCAGGGGACAGGGGATCAGCCCCAGCATTTT

j_call: TRBJ2-7
d_call: .
v_call: TRBV25-1
clone_size: .
cdr3_aa: CASSDNRAPYEQYF
cdr3_nt: TGTGCCAGCAGTGACAACAGGGCCCCCTACGAGCAGTACTTC

j_call: TRBJ1-1
d_call: TRBD1
v_call: TRBV10-3
clone_size: once
cdr3_aa: CAISERQGLGNTEAFF
cdr3_nt: TGTGCCATCAGTGAGAGACAGGGTTTGGGGAACACTGAAGCTTTCTTT

j_call: TRBJ1-6
d_call: .
v_call: TRBV27
clone_size: .
cdr3_aa: CASALGRWDSPLHF
cdr3_nt: TGTGCCAGCGCCCTTGGCAGGTGGGATTCACCCCTCCACTTT

j_call: TRBJ2-6
d_call: .
v_call: TRBV19
clone_size: .
cdr3_aa: CASREGSGANVLTF
cdr3_nt: TGTGCCAGTAGAGAGGGATCCGGGGCCAACGTCCTGACTTTC

j_call: TRBJ1-4
d_call: TRBD1
v_call: TRBV6-1
clone_size: .
cdr3_aa: CASSGDRGWTSVNEKLFF
cdr3_nt: TGTGCCAGCAGTGGGGACAGGGGGTGGACCTCAGTTAATGAAAAACTGTTTTTT

j_call: TRBJ2-3
d_call: .
v_call: TRBV27
clone_size: .
cdr3_aa: CASSLLPSGGGTDTQYF
cdr3_nt: TGTGCCAGCAGTTTACTCCCGAGCGGAGGCGGGACAGATACGCAGTATTTT

j_call: TRBJ1-2
d_call: .
v_call: TRBV18
clone_size: .
cdr3_aa: CASSPRDISSGGYTF
cdr3_nt: TGTGCCAGCTCACCAAGGGACATCAGTTCTGGTGGCTACACCTTC

j_call: TRBJ1-4
d_call: .
v_call: TRBV2
clone_size: .
cdr3_aa: CASSGGGPTNEKLFF
cdr3_nt: TGTGCCAGCAGTGGAGGGGGACCAACTAATGAAAAACTGTTTTTT

j_call: TRBJ1-6
d_call: .
v_call: TRBV7-9
clone_size: .
cdr3_aa: CASSHSDTNSPLHF
cdr3_nt: TGTGCCAGCAGCCACAGTGATACGAATTCACCCCTCCACTTT

j_call: TRBJ1-5
d_call: TRBD1
v_call: TRBV4-2
clone_size: once
cdr3_aa: CASSQTQGVRNQPQHF
cdr3_nt: TGTGCCAGCAGCCAAACGCAGGGGGTTCGCAATCAGCCCCAGCATTTT

j_call: TRBJ1-6
d_call: .
v_call: TRBV18
clone_size: .
cdr3_aa: CASSQEETHSPLHF
cdr3_nt: TGTGCCAGCTCACAGGAGGAGACCCATTCACCCCTCCACTTT

j_call: TRBJ1-4
d_call: .
v_call: TRBV28
clone_size: .
cdr3_aa: CASSAAGEPYEKLFF
cdr3_nt: TGTGCCAGCAGTGCCGCCGGGGAGCCCTATGAAAAACTGTTTTTT